A selection of T cell receptor beta chains follows, all from one sample in a study of T cell responses to AZD1222 COVID-19 vaccine. Measured with immunoSEQ multiplex PCR; TCRdb has only the in-frame clones, and not every one. The sample shows about 150,000 clones, 85% to 95% of them seen only once. The specimen comprised peripheral blood, sampled on day 0 of AZD1222 vaccination. These receptors originate from an adult in good health. Each CDR3 is given with its conserved first and last residue.

len: 14; v_gene: TRBV30; j_gene: TRBJ1-4; CDR3aa: CAWKTGVDIEKLFF
len: 13; v_gene: TRBV7-8; j_gene: TRBJ1-1; CDR3aa: CASSTQSYTEAFF
len: 15; v_gene: TRBV2; j_gene: TRBJ2-7; CDR3aa: CASRGVRDRGYEQYF
len: 18; v_gene: TRBV5-1; j_gene: TRBJ2-7; CDR3aa: CASSLEGAVAGATPEQYF
len: 15; v_gene: TRBV5-6; j_gene: TRBJ2-3; CDR3aa: CASSRRWGSGDTQYF
len: 14; v_gene: TRBV11-1; j_gene: TRBJ2-2; CDR3aa: CASSSQENTGELFF
len: 14; v_gene: TRBV5-1; j_gene: TRBJ2-7; CDR3aa: CASSSPGTEDEQYF
len: 12; v_gene: TRBV7-2; j_gene: TRBJ1-2; CDR3aa: CASSFATYGYTF
len: 16; v_gene: TRBV18; j_gene: TRBJ1-4; CDR3aa: CASSQQGARSNEKLFF
len: 13; v_gene: TRBV4-3; j_gene: TRBJ1-3; CDR3aa: CASSQDPGNTIYF
len: 14; v_gene: TRBV6-5; j_gene: TRBJ2-7; CDR3aa: CASSSPGGGHEQYF
len: 17; v_gene: TRBV12-1; j_gene: TRBJ2-3; CDR3aa: CASSFLGEAISTDTQYF
len: 15; v_gene: TRBV7-8; j_gene: TRBJ2-7; CDR3aa: CASSLGTSPSGEQYF
len: 14; v_gene: TRBV19; j_gene: TRBJ2-7; CDR3aa: CASSFGPGSYEQYF
len: 12; v_gene: TRBV6-5; j_gene: TRBJ1-2; CDR3aa: CASSYDNYGYTF
len: 13; v_gene: TRBV7-9; j_gene: TRBJ1-6; CDR3aa: CASTMDSQSPLHF
len: 14; v_gene: TRBV19; j_gene: TRBJ2-1; CDR3aa: CASRQTGGDNEQFF
len: 15; v_gene: TRBV4-2; j_gene: TRBJ1-6; CDR3aa: CASSQEGDSNSPLHF
len: 15; v_gene: TRBV28; j_gene: TRBJ1-5; CDR3aa: CASSLDLGAGQPQHF
len: 16; v_gene: TRBV5-1; j_gene: TRBJ1-4; CDR3aa: CASSLIGVSPAEKLFF
len: 13; v_gene: TRBV6-5; j_gene: TRBJ2-5; CDR3aa: CASSRGTGGTQYF
len: 16; v_gene: TRBV28; j_gene: TRBJ2-1; CDR3aa: CASSLLAGTRGNEQFF
len: 14; v_gene: TRBV19; j_gene: TRBJ1-2; CDR3aa: CASSIVAARYGYTF
len: 19; v_gene: TRBV7-3; j_gene: TRBJ2-1; CDR3aa: CASSSGPLIAGPAYNEQFF
len: 14; v_gene: TRBV5-1; j_gene: TRBJ1-2; CDR3aa: CASSLPAGSHGYTF
len: 15; v_gene: TRBV5-1; j_gene: TRBJ1-3; CDR3aa: CASSGGAPSGNTIYF
len: 14; v_gene: TRBV3-1/TRBV3-2; j_gene: TRBJ1-2; CDR3aa: CASSQEDRGLWHTF
len: 16; v_gene: TRBV5-6; j_gene: TRBJ2-7; CDR3aa: CASSLGGTGTSYEQYF
len: 15; v_gene: TRBV5-1; j_gene: TRBJ2-5; CDR3aa: CASSLSGGAVETQYF
len: 14; v_gene: TRBV6-5; j_gene: TRBJ1-1; CDR3aa: CASRVDRGQIEAFF
len: 21; v_gene: TRBV21-1; j_gene: TRBJ2-7; CDR3aa: CASSKALCGTSGRQPYYEQYF
len: 13; v_gene: TRBV7-3; j_gene: TRBJ1-5; CDR3aa: CASSLAFGQPQHF